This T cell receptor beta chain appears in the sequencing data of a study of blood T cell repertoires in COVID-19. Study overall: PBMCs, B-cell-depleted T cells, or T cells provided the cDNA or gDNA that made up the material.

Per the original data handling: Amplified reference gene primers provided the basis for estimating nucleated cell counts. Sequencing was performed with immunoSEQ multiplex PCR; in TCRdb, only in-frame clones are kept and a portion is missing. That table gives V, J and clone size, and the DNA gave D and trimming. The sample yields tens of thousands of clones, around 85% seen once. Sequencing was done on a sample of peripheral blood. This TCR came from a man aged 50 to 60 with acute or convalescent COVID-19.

The CDR3 nucleotides are TGTGCCAGCAGCTTAGCCCCTAGCGGGAACACCGGGGAGCTGTTTTTT. This translates into CASSLAPSGNTGELFF. This chain links TRBV11-1 with TRBJ2-2, with 7 bases lining up with TRBD2. This CDR3 is built from 16 residues. V was pared by 0 bases and J by 1 base, with 2 bases of the junction left unmatched. Germline CDR1 reads SGHAT; CDR2 reads FQDESV (reference sequence). The full variable domain, in which reference TRBV11-1 and TRBJ2-2 provide the parts outside the CDR3, is EAEVAQSPRYKITEKSQAVAFWCDPISGHATLYWYRQILGQGPELLVQFQDESVVDDSQLPKDRFSAERLKGVDSTLKIQPAELGDSAMYLCASSLAPSGNTGELFFGEGSRLTVL.